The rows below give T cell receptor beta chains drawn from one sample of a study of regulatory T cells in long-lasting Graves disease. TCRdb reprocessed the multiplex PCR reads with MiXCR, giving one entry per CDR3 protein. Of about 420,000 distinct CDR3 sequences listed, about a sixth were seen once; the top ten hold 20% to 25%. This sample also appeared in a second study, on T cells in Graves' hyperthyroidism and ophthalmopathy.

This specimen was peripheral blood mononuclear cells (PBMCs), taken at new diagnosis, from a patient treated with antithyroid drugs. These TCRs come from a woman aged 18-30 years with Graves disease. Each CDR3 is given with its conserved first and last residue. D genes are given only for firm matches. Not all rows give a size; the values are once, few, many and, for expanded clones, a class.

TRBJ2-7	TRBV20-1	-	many	TGCAGTGCGGCGAGGTTGGCGGGACTTTACGAGCAGTACTTC	CSAARLAGLYEQYF
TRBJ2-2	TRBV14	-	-	TGTGCCAGCAGCCAAGATTTACCACCCGGGGAGCTGTTTTTT	CASSQDLPPGELFF
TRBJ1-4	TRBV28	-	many	TGTGCCAGCAGTTTGTCTGATTTGACAGCCAATGAAAAACTGTTTTTT	CASSLSDLTANEKLFF
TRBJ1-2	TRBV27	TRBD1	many	TGTGCCAGCACCCGGACAGGGGGCGTAGATGGCTACACCTTC	CASTRTGGVDGYTF
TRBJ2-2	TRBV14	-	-	TGTGCCAGCAGCCAACGGGGCTCCGGGGAGCTGTTTTTT	CASSQRGSGELFF
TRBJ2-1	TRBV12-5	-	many	TGTGCTAGTGGTTTGGTACTTCCCGAGAGCTCCTACAATGAGCAGTTCTTC	CASGLVLPESSYNEQFF
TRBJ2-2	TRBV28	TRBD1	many	TGTGCCAGCAGTTTAGACAGGGGAAAGGAAAATGCCGGGGAGCTGTTTTTT	CASSLDRGKENAGELFF
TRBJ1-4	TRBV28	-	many	TGTGCCAGCAGCTTAGTGGGGAATGAAAAACTGTTTTTT	CASSLVGNEKLFF
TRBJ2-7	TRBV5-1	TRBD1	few	TGCGCCAGCAGCTTGACCGGGACAGGGCTTTACGAGCAGTACTTC	CASSLTGTGLYEQYF
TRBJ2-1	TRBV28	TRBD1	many	TGTGCCAGCAGTACCCGGACAGGGAGAAATGAGCAGTTCTTC	CASSTRTGRNEQFF
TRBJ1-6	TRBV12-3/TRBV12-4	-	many	TGTGCCAGCAGCCTTAGTAGCAGAAATTCACCCCTCCACTTT	CASSLSSRNSPLHF
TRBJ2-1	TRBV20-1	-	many	TGCAGTGCTAGGCTCATGGGCGGGACCTTCTACAATGAGCAGTTCTTC	CSARLMGGTFYNEQFF
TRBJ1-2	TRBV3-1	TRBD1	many	TGTGCCAGCAGCCATGGCGGCACCCGGGACAGTGGCTACACCTTC	CASSHGGTRDSGYTF
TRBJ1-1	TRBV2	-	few	TGTGCCAGCAGGGTAAACAGCAACACTGAAGCTTTCTTT	CASRVNSNTEAFF